This is a list of T cell receptor beta chains from one sample in a study of T cells in Graves' hyperthyroidism and ophthalmopathy. Each CDR3 protein gets one entry after TCRdb re-called the multiplex PCR reads with MiXCR. Here the sample spans fewer than 550,000 distinct CDR3 sequences, approximately 25% being singletons. The specimen sequenced was blood. The receptors shown here come from a woman aged 25 to 39 with Graves' ophthalmopathy. The CDR3 runs from the conserved cysteine through the conserved F or W. Fields, in order: clone size, D gene, V gene, J gene, CDR3 protein, CDR3 DNA. A D gene is named only where the DNA matches it firmly. Only some rows state a clone size, as once, few, many or a class for expanded clones.

>few|NA|TRBV24-1|TRBJ2-2
CATSDPPGRVNTGELFF
TGTGCCACCAGTGATCCCCCGGGACGGGTGAACACCGGGGAGCTGTTTTTT
>NA|NA|TRBV2|TRBJ1-5
CASSEDQSNQPQEF
TGTGCCAGCAGTGAGGACCAGAGCAATCAGCCCCAGGAGTTT
>many|NA|TRBV14|TRBJ2-2
CASSRDEGLGTGELFF
TGTGCCAGCAGCCGGGACGAGGGGCTGGGCACCGGGGAGCTGTTTTTT
>few|NA|TRBV12-3/TRBV12-4|TRBJ1-1
CASSLRYRVNTGAFF
TGTGCCAGCAGTTTAAGGTACAGGGTGAACACTGGAGCTTTCTTT
>NA|TRBD1|TRBV10-3|TRBJ2-4
CAIRDNPGDRNIQYF
TGTGCCATCAGAGATAATCCCGGGGACAGAAACATTCAGTACTTC
>many|NA|TRBV24-1|TRBJ1-2
CATSEGVYGYTF
TGTGCCACCAGTGAGGGAGTCTATGGCTACACCTTC
>many|NA|TRBV29-1|TRBJ1-2
CSTRPGGSYGYTF
TGCAGCACCCGCCCTGGGGGTAGCTATGGCTACACCTTC
>many|NA|TRBV10-3|TRBJ2-5
CAIRPDRETQYF
TGTGCCATCAGGCCCGACAGAGAGACCCAGTACTTC
>few|NA|TRBV27|TRBJ2-3
CASSFVQGVADTQYF
TGTGCCAGCAGTTTTGTACAGGGAGTAGCAGATACGCAGTATTTT
>NA|NA|TRBV12-3/TRBV12-4|TRBJ2-2
CASRIWSGGGTGELLF
TGTGCCAGCAGAATTTGGTCTGGAGGAGGCACCGGGGAGCTGCTTTTT
>NA|NA|TRBV6-2/TRBV6-3|TRBJ2-7
CASSLTGGAGVYEQYF
TGTGCCAGCAGTCTTACCGGGGGCGCTGGAGTCTACGAGCAGTACTTC
>NA|TRBD1|TRBV12-3/TRBV12-4|TRBJ1-2
CASSFPRGPGYTF
TGTGCCAGCAGTTTCCCCAGGGGGCCTGGCTACACCTTC
>many|NA|TRBV12-3/TRBV12-4|TRBJ2-7
CASSYMGEQYF
TGTGCCAGCAGTTATATGGGAGAGCAGTACTTC
>many|TRBD2|TRBV6-2/TRBV6-3|TRBJ2-1
CASGGGGFYNEQFF
TGTGCCAGCGGGGGCGGGGGGTTCTACAATGAGCAGTTCTTC
>many|NA|TRBV6-1|TRBJ1-6
CASGGRTNNSPLHF
TGTGCCAGCGGAGGCAGGACCAATAATTCACCCCTCCACTTT
>many|NA|TRBV10-3|TRBJ2-2
CAIKMGHHANTGELFF
TGTGCCATCAAGATGGGCCACCACGCGAACACCGGGGAGCTGTTTTTT
>NA|NA|TRBV12-3/TRBV12-4|TRBJ2-5
CASSFHGRETQYF
TGTGCCAGCAGTTTTCATGGGAGGGAGACCCAGTACTTC
>many|TRBD2|TRBV11-2|TRBJ2-7
CASSLDRGGPRDYEQYF
TGTGCCAGCAGCTTAGATCGGGGGGGCCCACGCGACTACGAGCAGTACTTC
>many|TRBD1|TRBV6-1|TRBJ1-3
CASSEGTGSGNTIYF
TGTGCCAGCAGTGAAGGGACAGGGTCTGGAAACACCATATATTTT
>NA|TRBD1|TRBV18|TRBJ1-1
CASSPYGQANTEAFF
TGTGCCAGCTCACCCTACGGACAGGCGAACACTGAAGCTTTCTTT
>many|NA|TRBV28|TRBJ1-2
CASRTRPRGGYTF
TGTGCCAGCAGGACCCGGCCTCGGGGCGGCTACACCTTC
>NA|NA|TRBV24-1|TRBJ2-2
CATSDPLLEYDTGELFF
TGTGCCACCAGTGACCCTTTGTTGGAGTATGACACCGGGGAGCTGTTTTTT
>many|NA|TRBV19|TRBJ2-7
CASSISVVGEQYF
TGTGCCAGTAGTATTTCGGTGGTTGGCGAGCAGTACTTC
>many|NA|TRBV12-3/TRBV12-4|TRBJ1-1
CASSLGLLGTEAFF
TGTGCCAGCAGTTTGGGTTTGCTAGGCACTGAAGCTTTCTTT
>NA|NA|TRBV6-1|TRBJ1-1
CASSEAARVIAEAFF
TGTGCCAGCAGTGAAGCTGCCAGGGTGATCGCTGAAGCTTTCTTT
>many|NA|TRBV6-1|TRBJ1-1
CASTPGPNTEAFF
TGTGCCAGCACCCCGGGGCCCAACACTGAAGCTTTCTTT
>many|NA|TRBV2|TRBJ1-2
CASSAARGGYTF
TGTGCCAGCAGTGCGGCGAGAGGGGGCTACACCTTC
>many|NA|TRBV7-3|TRBJ2-2
CASSLLGGELFF
TGTGCCAGCAGCTTACTGGGAGGGGAGCTGTTTTTT
>many|NA|TRBV29-1|TRBJ2-7
CSVRGLSYEQYF
TGCAGCGTCAGGGGCCTCTCCTACGAGCAGTACTTC
>many|NA|TRBV2|TRBJ2-7
CASSQGYSYEQYF
TGTGCCAGTAGTCAGGGGTATTCCTACGAGCAGTACTTC
>NA|NA|TRBV30|TRBJ1-5
CAWSRGSSLNQPQHF
TGTGCCTGGAGTAGGGGGAGCTCCCTCAATCAGCCCCAGCATTTT
>many|NA|TRBV6-4|TRBJ1-5
CASSDPQGYYSNQPQHF
TGTGCCAGCAGTGACCCACAGGGATATTATAGCAATCAGCCCCAGCATTTT
>many|NA|TRBV6-2/TRBV6-3|TRBJ1-5
CASSYRDTNQPQHF
TGTGCCAGCAGTTACCGCGACACTAATCAGCCCCAGCATTTT
>many|NA|TRBV7-2|TRBJ1-1
CASSLSRGAEAFF
TGTGCCAGCAGCCTAAGCCGGGGGGCGGAAGCTTTCTTT
>many|NA|TRBV2|TRBJ1-1
CASSKETVNTEAFF
TGTGCCAGCAGTAAAGAGACGGTGAACACTGAAGCTTTCTTT
>few|NA|TRBV16|TRBJ1-5
CASSQGAGLTQPQHF
TGTGCCAGCAGCCAAGGGGCCGGCCTTACTCAGCCCCAGCATTTT
>many|TRBD1|TRBV7-9|TRBJ1-2
CASSFTGGPYGYTF
TGTGCCAGCAGCTTTACAGGGGGTCCCTATGGCTACACCTTC
>NA|TRBD1|TRBV3-1|TRBJ2-5
CASSTPDRGTQETQYF
TGTGCCAGCAGCACCCCGGACAGGGGGACCCAAGAGACCCAGTACTTC
>NA|TRBD1|TRBV20-1|TRBJ1-2
CSARTGYGYTF
TGCAGTGCCCGGACAGGCTATGGCTACACCTTC
>few|NA|TRBV19|TRBJ1-5
CASSISQQEPQHF
TGTGCCAGTAGTATCTCCCAACAGGAGCCCCAGCATTTT
>many|NA|TRBV29-1|TRBJ2-7
CSVLNDEQYF
TGCAGCGTTTTGAATGACGAGCAGTACTTC
>NA|NA|TRBV6-1|TRBJ2-7
CASSDISEDRISYEQYF
TGTGCCAGCAGTGATATAAGTGAGGATCGGATCTCCTACGAGCAGTACTTC
>many|NA|TRBV6-1|TRBJ1-3
CASSEWRKGRNTIYF
TGTGCCAGCAGTGAATGGCGTAAGGGTCGAAACACCATATATTTT
>few|NA|TRBV5-1|TRBJ1-1
CASSFERPFVTEAFF
TGCGCCAGCAGCTTCGAGCGGCCCTTTGTCACTGAAGCTTTCTTT